These 8 T cell receptor beta chains came from one sample sequenced in a study of blood T cell repertoires in COVID-19. Only in-frame clones appear in the TCRdb table, and some are missing; sequencing was by immunoSEQ multiplex PCR. The data contain approximately 500,000 clones, 85% to 90% of them singletons. The sequencing sample was made of peripheral blood. All receptors derive from a woman between 45 and 60 years old with COVID-19, enrolled during active disease.

CDR3 in DNA: TGTGCCAGCAGTGATTTCGGACTAGCGGGGGGACCTGGGGCCAACGTCCTGACTTTC. The encoded protein is CASSDFGLAGGPGANVLTF. The rearrangement joins TRBV6-1 to TRBJ2-6; 14 bases match TRBD2. This CDR3 comprises 19 residues. The germline gives CDR1 MNHNS, CDR2 SASEGT. V was pared by 3 bases and J by 2 bases, with 6 bases of the junction left unmatched.

V is TRBV13 and J is TRBJ2-3; 11 bases are shared with TRBD2. The CDR3 has 14 residues. Germline V gene sequence: CDR1 PRHDT, CDR2 FYEKMQ (reference sequence). V shed 8 bases and J 6 bases; nucleotides not matched to a gene: 7. This CDR3 reads CASLLAGVKDTQYF. For the CDR3, the DNA is TGTGCCAGCTTACTAGCGGGGGTTAAGGATACGCAGTATTTT. Complete variable domain (other parts from reference TRBV13 and TRBJ2-3): AAGVIQSPRHLIKEKRETATLKCYPIPRHDTVYWYQQGPGQDPQFLISFYEKMQSDKGSIPDRFSAQQFSDYHSELNMSSLELGDSALYFCASLLAGVKDTQYFGPGTRLTVL.

The chain carries TRBV7-8 and TRBJ2-5, with D possibly TRBD1 on 6 matching bases. CDR3 length: 15 residues. In germline, CDR1 is SGHVS, CDR2 FQNEAQ. The V end lost 5 bases, the J end lost 1 base, and 14 bases lay between the germline ends. CDR3 sequence reads: CASSNRVITQETQYF. CDR3 nucleotides: TGTGCCAGCAGCAACAGGGTGATCACCCAAGAGACCCAGTACTTC.

The chain's CDR3 is CASSSSSYNEQFF. As DNA, the CDR3 is TGCGCCAGCAGTTCGTCCAGTTACAATGAGCAGTTCTTC. The chain couples TRBV10-2 to TRBJ2-1, with D hard to call. CDR1 is WSHSY and CDR2 is SAAADI in the germline V gene. V gave up 5 bases and J gave up 4 bases, with 9 bases separating them. There are 13 residues in the CDR3.

In its sample, this clone was seen many times. The chain joins TRBV2 to TRBJ1-2; 7 bases map to TRBD1. J was trimmed by 4 bases and V by 4 bases; bases with no gene match: 6. This CDR3 comprises 14 residues. Per the germline V gene, CDR1 is SNHLY and CDR2 is FYNNEI. CDR3 coding DNA: TGTGCCAGCAGTGTGGGGACAGCAAGCTATGGCTACACCTTC. Its translation: CASSVGTASYGYTF.

The J gene is TRBJ1-1, the V gene TRBV6-5; 10 bases are shared with TRBD1. In germline, CDR1 is MNHEY, CDR2 SVGAGI. The CDR3 contains 14 residues. J gave up 6 bases and V 7 bases, and 8 bases lay outside the gene matches. The CDR3 DNA reads TGTGCCAGCAACCCAGGACAGGGGGTACCTGAAGCTTTCTTT. The encoded protein is CASNPGQGVPEAFF.

The rearrangement uses TRBV2 and TRBJ2-6, with 8 bases lining up with TRBD2. The CDR3 runs 15 residues. V trimming: 8 bases; J trimming: 6 bases; junction bases outside the gene matches: 9. CDR1 and CDR2 from the germline V gene are SNHLY and FYNNEI. The CDR3 region is CASWVAGSAANVLTF. In nucleotides, the CDR3 is TGTGCCAGCTGGGTAGCGGGGTCAGCGGCCAACGTCCTGACTTTC. Looking up the rest from reference TRBV2 and TRBJ2-6 gives the full variable domain: EPEVTQTPSHQVTQMGQEVILRCVPISNHLYFYWYRQILGQKVEFLVSFYNNEISEKSEIFDDQFSVERPDGSNFTLKIRSTKLEDSAMYFCASWVAGSAANVLTFGAGSRLTVL.

The V gene is TRBV18, the J gene TRBJ1-2; D remains unclear. Between the trimmed V and J ends, which lost 3 bases and 5 bases, there was a span of 22 bases. The CDR3 loop spans 17 amino acids. Per germline, CDR1 KGHSH and CDR2 LQKENI. Here the CDR3 DNA reads TGTGCCAGCTCACCGGGAGTGGCAGCTTCTGGTCCGTATGGCTACACCTTC. Its protein is CASSPGVAASGPYGYTF.